This entry concerns a single T cell receptor beta chain. Its antigen remains unknown. Repertoires were generated with immunoSEQ multiplex PCR, while TCRdb's copy carries only in-frame clones and drops some. This table holds about 43,000 clones, about 90% found once. The sample originates from a study of OX40 agonist ivuxolimab in advanced cancers. In the study overall: Anti-PD-1, anti-PD-L1 or anti-CTLA-4 therapy given earlier was allowed, and approximately 40% had some.

Germline V gives CDR1 MDHEN, CDR2 SYDVKM. The CDR3 is made up of 15 amino acids. V lost 4 bases and J lost 3; bases outside the gene matches: 5. The study's findings and limits: People who partly responded at 0.1-3.0 mg/kg had some of the least clonal expansion seen. In general, CD8+ T cells held more expanded clones than CD4+ did, on average.

The TCR originated in an adult with an advanced solid tumor such as melanoma, head and neck, liver or kidney cancer. The V call is TRBV28, the J call TRBJ2-7; TRBD2 agrees at 11 bases. Source: CD4+ or CD8+ T cells sorted from blood, taken in a trial of the OX40 agonist ivuxolimab. The CDR3 here is CASSSRLAGNYEQYF. For the CDR3, the DNA is TGTGCCAGCAGTTCCCGACTAGCGGGGAACTACGAGCAGTACTTC.